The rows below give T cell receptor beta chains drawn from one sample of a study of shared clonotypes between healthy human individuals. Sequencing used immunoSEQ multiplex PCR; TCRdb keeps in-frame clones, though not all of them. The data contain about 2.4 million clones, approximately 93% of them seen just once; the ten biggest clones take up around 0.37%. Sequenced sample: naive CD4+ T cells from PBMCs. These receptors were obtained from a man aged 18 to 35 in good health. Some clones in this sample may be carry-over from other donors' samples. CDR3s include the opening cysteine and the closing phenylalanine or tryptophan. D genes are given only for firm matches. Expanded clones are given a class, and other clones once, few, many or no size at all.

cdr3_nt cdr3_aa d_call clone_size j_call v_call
TGCGCCAGCAGCTCGATGAACACCGGGGAGCTGTTTTTT CASSSMNTGELFF . . TRBJ2-2 TRBV5-1
TGTGCCAGCAGCGCAGTCCTTGGGCCGTATAACGAGCAGTTCTTC CASSAVLGPYNEQFF . . TRBJ2-1 TRBV9
TGTGCCAGCAGCGGGACAGGGGGCCCCCGTAGGGGAGAGACCCAGTACTTC CASSGTGGPRRGETQYF TRBD1 . TRBJ2-5 TRBV5-4
TGTGCCAGCAGTTACTCAGGGGCGAACACAGATACGCAGTATTTT CASSYSGANTDTQYF . . TRBJ2-3 TRBV6-5
TGTGCCAGCAGCGCTGACGATTGGGGTTATGGCTACACCTTC CASSADDWGYGYTF . . TRBJ1-2 TRBV9
TGTGCCAGCAGTCGTTGGCTGGGGTCGACAGATACGCAGTATTTT CASSRWLGSTDTQYF . . TRBJ2-3 TRBV6-1
TGTGCCAGCAGTTACCGTCGCAGGGGCGCGGACGAGCAGTACTTC CASSYRRRGADEQYF . . TRBJ2-7 TRBV6-5
TGTGCCAGCAGTCCCCCGGACAGGGGAAACTATGGCTACACCTTC CASSPPDRGNYGYTF TRBD1 . TRBJ1-2 TRBV28
TGTGCCAGCAGCCCTGCCGACAGATCTGGGGCCAACGTCCTGACTTTC CASSPADRSGANVLTF . . TRBJ2-6 TRBV4-2
TGCAGCGTTGCACGGACAGGGGGCTACGACACTGAAGCTTTCTTT CSVARTGGYDTEAFF TRBD1 once TRBJ1-1 TRBV29-1
TGTGCCAGCAGTTCGTCTGGACAGGGCAACACTGAAGCTTTCTTT CASSSSGQGNTEAFF TRBD1 . TRBJ1-1 TRBV28
TGTGCCAGCAGCCGAAGGGCTTCTTCACATACGCAGTATTTT CASSRRASSHTQYF . . TRBJ2-3 TRBV7-2
TGCAGCGTTGGGTACCGGGAGACCCAGTACTTC CSVGYRETQYF . . TRBJ2-5 TRBV29-1
TGTGCCTGGAGTGTAGACAGGCATACTGAAGCTTTCTTT CAWSVDRHTEAFF . . TRBJ1-1 TRBV30
TGTGCCAGCAGCTTAACGGCTAGCGGGAGGACAGATACGCAGTATTTT CASSLTASGRTDTQYF TRBD2 . TRBJ2-3 TRBV7-3